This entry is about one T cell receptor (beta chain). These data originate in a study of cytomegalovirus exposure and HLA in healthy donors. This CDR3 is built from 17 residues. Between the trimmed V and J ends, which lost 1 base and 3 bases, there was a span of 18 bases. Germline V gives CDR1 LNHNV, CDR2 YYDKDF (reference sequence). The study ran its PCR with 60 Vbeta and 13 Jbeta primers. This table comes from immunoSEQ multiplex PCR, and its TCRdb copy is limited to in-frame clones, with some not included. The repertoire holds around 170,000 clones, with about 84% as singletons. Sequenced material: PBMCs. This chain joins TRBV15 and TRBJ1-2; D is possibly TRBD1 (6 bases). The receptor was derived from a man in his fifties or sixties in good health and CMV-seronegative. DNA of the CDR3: TGTGCCACCAGCAGAGCGACAGGCCGCGCCCCTGACTATGGCTACACCTTC. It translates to CATSRATGRAPDYGYTF. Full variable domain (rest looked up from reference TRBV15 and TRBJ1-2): DAMVIQNPRYQVTQFGKPVTLSCSQTLNHNVMYWYQQKSSQAPKLLFHYYDKDFNNEADTPDNFQSRRPNTSFCFLDIRSPGLGDTAMYLCATSRATGRAPDYGYTFGSGTRLTVV.